The 11 T cell receptor beta chains presented below share a single source sample, sequenced in a study of T cell responses to AZD1222 COVID-19 vaccine (dated by TCRdb to about 2021). Taken with the paper, the label for time point translates to: about 28 days (+/-7) after the second vaccine dose. Library preparation employed the immunoSEQ multiplex PCR assay. TCRdb provides this immuneACCESS table in a form limited to in-frame rearrangements. Some clones are lacking; in checked studies, under half of them reflect an unresolved V gene, and why the rest are absent is not known. The sample table contains approximately 100,000 clones; only one count was recorded for over 75% of them. The ten largest make up approximately 10% of the sample. Sequenced here: peripheral blood, sampled 28 days after the second AZD1222 dose. Receptor source: an adult who received the AZD1222 COVID-19 vaccine.

In this sample, this clone turned up a few times. The chain joins TRBV5-1 to TRBJ2-3; D call uncertain. CDR3 size: 13 residues. V was shortened by 7 bases and J by 0 bases, with 9 bases between the two germline ends. Germline lookup yields CDR1 SGHRS and CDR2 YFSETQ. The CDR3 loop reads CASERISTDTQYF. The CDR3 nucleotides are TGCGCCAGCGAGAGGATTAGCACAGATACGCAGTATTTT.

The V call is TRBV5-1, the J call TRBJ1-2; D not certain. Trimming took 2 bases from V and 8 from J, leaving 16 bases between them. Germline CDR1 SGHRS, CDR2 YFSETQ. The CDR3 contains 14 residues. CDR3 region: CASSFGNSAEGYTF. As DNA, the CDR3 is TGCGCCAGCAGCTTCGGTAACTCGGCGGAGGGCTACACCTTC.

The rearrangement joins TRBV6-2 or TRBV6-3 to TRBJ2-1; 8 positions agree with TRBD1. CDR1 is MNHEY and CDR2 is SVGEGT in the germline V gene. J was trimmed by 9 bases and V by 6 bases; bases with no gene match: 7. The length of the CDR3 is 13 residues. CDR3 sequence (DNA): TGTGCCAGCAGCCGACAGGGGCAGAGTGAGCAGTTCTTC. This encodes CASSRQGQSEQFF.

V is TRBV5-4 and J is TRBJ2-7, with 11 bases that match TRBD2. V was clipped by 0 bases and J by 3 bases; unmatched bases: 2. Looked up from germline, CDR1 is SGHNT and CDR2 is YYREEE (reference sequence). The CDR3 length is 15 residues. CDR3 sequence: CASSLVTSGGYEQYF. The CDR3 region has the DNA TGTGCCAGCAGCTTGGTTACTAGCGGGGGCTACGAGCAGTACTTC.

The CDR3 DNA follows: TGTGCCACCAGCCCCCGTGGGCGGGGCTCGAAGTCCGAGCAGTACTTC. Translated: CATSPRGRGSKSEQYF. The chain couples TRBV15 to TRBJ2-7; weak D call: TRBD2 (6 bases). The CDR3 is made up of 16 amino acids. The V gene lost 5 bases and the J gene lost 6 bases, with 23 bases spanning the gap. Looked up from germline, CDR1 is LNHNV and CDR2 is YYDKDF (reference sequence).

This clone showed up just a few times. The genes are TRBV7-2 and TRBJ2-1; no clear D gene. V was trimmed by 3 bases and J by 3 bases, leaving 15 bases between them. The CDR3 is made up of 16 amino acids. From germline, CDR1 is SGHTA and CDR2 FQGNSA. CDR3 amino acids: CASSLRKGTYYNEQFF. Here the CDR3 DNA reads TGTGCCAGCAGCTTGAGGAAGGGAACCTACTACAATGAGCAGTTCTTC.

The chain recombines TRBV3-1 (or the pseudogene TRBV3-2) with TRBJ2-5; D tentatively fits TRBD1 or TRBD2 (5 bases each). This CDR3 region has 12 residues. The ends were cut back, 1 base at V and 9 bases at J, with 9 bases in the middle. Germline V gene data show CDR1 as LGHDT and CDR2 as YNNKEL (reference sequence). The CDR3 loop reads CASSQVMGAQYF. CDR3 bases: TGTGCCAGCAGCCAAGTTATGGGGGCCCAGTACTTC.

The chain carries TRBV30 and TRBJ1-1; no clear D. Germline lookup yields CDR1 GTSNPN and CDR2 SVGIG (reference sequence). The CDR3 is 12 residues long. V lost 4 bases and J 1 base, leaving 7 bases between the germline ends. CDR3: CAWKLQNTEAFF. As DNA, the CDR3 is TGTGCCTGGAAGCTCCAGAACACTGAAGCTTTCTTT.

Only a few counts were recorded for this clone. The chain employs TRBV12-5 and TRBJ2-7, with 7 bases that match TRBD1. This CDR3 has 13 residues. V was clipped by 0 bases and J by 6 bases; unmatched bases: 2. The germline gives CDR1 LGHNT, CDR2 FRNRAP. The CDR3 reads CASGLVRQGEQYF. The CDR3 nucleotides read TGTGCTAGTGGTTTGGTACGACAGGGCGAGCAGTACTTC.

The chain is built from TRBV5-4 and TRBJ2-7, with D possibly TRBD1 on 6 matching bases. Per the germline V gene, CDR1 is SGHNT and CDR2 is YYREEE (reference sequence). This CDR3 spans 15 amino acids. The V end was cut by 0 bases, the J end by 0 bases, with 10 bases between. This CDR3 reads CASSLGTVSSYEQYF. The DNA of the CDR3 is TGTGCCAGCAGCTTGGGGACAGTTTCCTCCTACGAGCAGTACTTC.

CDR3 coding DNA: TGTGCCAGCAGCCTGCTAGCTTTCTCCGAGCAGTACTTC. Amino acids: CASSLLAFSEQYF. The rearrangement uses TRBV7-3 and TRBJ2-7; TRBD2 might be the D (5 bases). V was clipped by 5 bases and J by 6 bases, with 14 bases between them. CDR1 is SGHTA and CDR2 is FQGTGA in the germline V gene. This CDR3 has 13 residues.